This TCR beta chain came from a study of cytomegalovirus exposure and HLA in healthy donors (dated by TCRdb to about 2017). At the level of the whole study: In an earlier analysis of roughly 500 of the donors, roughly 300 Gb of sequence data and about 110 million unique TCR beta sequences from 180 million or so T cells were reported. An early release covering roughly 580 HLA-typed donors comprised approximately 300 gigabases of sequencing data and 85 million or so unique TCR sequences. Of the 300 to 450 genotyped donors, 80% to 90% were placed in the genetic ancestry cluster associated with self-reported Caucasian donors. The study aimed to test whether cataloging public T cell receptors could reveal signatures of past pathogen exposure. Using immunosequencing, the study profiled T cell repertoires from around 680 subjects and related those repertoires to cytomegalovirus serostatus. Along with the roughly 610-subject first cohort, a separate validation cohort of approximately 110 different subjects was used. The study combined high-throughput TCR immunosequencing, statistical association of individual TCRs with disease status, and machine learning to predict cytomegalovirus infection status. To study patterns of TCR occurrence, a later analysis re-analyzed previously published TCR beta repertoires from around 670 donors and added high-resolution HLA genotyping. The later analysis used no new phenotypic data to find candidate immune exposures, relying instead on TCR beta sequences and their occurrence across donors. An earlier analysis of around 540 of the donors applied high-throughput TCR beta sequencing to assess whether each TCR beta V gene segment acted as functional or pseudogenic. Alongside the repertoire data, information on donor age, sex, ethnicity and CMV serostatus was compiled. A later genetic analysis used genome-wide SNP genotypes for 398 of the 666 donors, treating that subset as a discovery cohort. Every discovery cohort repertoire had been produced on one sequencing platform. HLA typing covered class I and class II loci at four-digit resolution. Typing coverage differed by locus: A, B, C, DRB1 and DQB1 were typed in roughly 620-640 donors, DQA1 in 522, DPA1 in around 600, and DPB1 in approximately 450. Roughly 5 DR-DQ haplotypes were handled as single units for association and clustering, since linkage in the cohort was strong. Among 398 genotyped donors of the cohort, an average of roughly 230,000 unique TCR beta nucleotide sequences was sequenced per donor, of which 15% to 20% were non-productive.

The cohort consisted of fewer than 700 healthy bone marrow donors. At the time of sampling, all cohort members were nominally healthy, though unrecorded immune exposures were likely present. The donor was CMV seronegative and was included in the group of a few hundred seronegative cohort members. A peripheral blood sample was provided by each donor, and peripheral blood mononuclear cells were used for TCR beta sequencing. Genomic DNA was extracted from the blood cell samples with the Qiagen DNeasy Blood Extraction Kit. Details on this clone: Its antigen target is currently unknown. There are no base qualities to consult, and no much larger clone falls within one base.

Reading the germline V gene (reference sequence) gives CDR1 LNHDA and CDR2 SQIVND. V is pruned by 5 bases and J by 6 bases, leaving 9 bases of the junction without a gene match. The CDR3 has 15 amino acids, counting the end cysteine and phenylalanine. CDR3 DNA only is kept here, 45 bases in frame from base 1. The library came from the immunoSEQ multiplex PCR assay. The multiplex PCR relied on a mix of 60 forward primers for TCR Vbeta segments and 13 reverse primers for TCR Jbeta segments. The CDR3 region of rearranged TCR beta genes was amplified from genomic DNA by a multiplex PCR assay. On the Illumina HiSeq System, the amplified TCR beta libraries were sequenced as 87-base-pair reads. The study's own analysis went as follows. A later analysis tallied tens of millions of unique TCR beta chains across the roughly 610 repertoires, and roughly 11 million of those chains were shared by two or more donors. Raw reads were error-corrected and collapsed into unique sequences with a nearest-neighbor algorithm that merged closely related sequences to remove PCR and sequencing errors. Alignment of CDR3 sequences to IMGT reference sequences was used to assign V, D and J gene segments. For a sequence to be retained, at least a six-nucleotide match to both a V gene segment and a J gene segment was required. Rearrangements were classified as productive when the CDR3 lacked stop codons and remained in frame with V and J, and all other rearrangements were classified as non-productive. Following IMGT convention, CDR3 was defined as the stretch from the second conserved V-encoded cysteine up to the conserved J-encoded phenylalanine. The earlier analysis of 500 to 600 of the donors excluded sequences that lacked an unambiguous match to a single V gene segment. In an earlier analysis of several hundred of the donors, a V segment was called functional when productive rearrangements were above 56.7%, and segregating when the standard deviation between donors exceeded 5%. A statistical classification framework was developed to diagnose cytomegalovirus status using the catalog of TCR beta chain sequences. V and J gene assignment, in a later analysis, came from comparing TCR nucleotide sequences with IMGT/GENE-DB human TR gene sequences. In a later analysis, CDR3 sequences and most-parsimonious VDJ recombination scenarios were assigned using the TCRdist pipeline. A later analysis defined each TCR beta chain by its CDR3 amino acid sequence plus V-gene family, and excluded reads lacking a unique V-gene family. In a later analysis, around 600 highly shared, low-generation-probability nucleotide sequences were removed to address suspected cross-contamination and a sequencing artifact. A later analysis calculated a clonal expansion index for each public chain from normalized within-repertoire ranks of inferred template counts. A later analysis computed generation probabilities with a VDJ recombination model fitted to out-of-frame rearrangements, and checked the results against IGoR. In a later analysis, TCR-TCR, TCR-HLA and TCR-CMV co-occurrence was scored with hypergeometric tests, and a repertoire-size bias correction was applied to TCR pairs. A later analysis estimated false discovery rates by permuting HLA or CMV assignments 20 times. In a later analysis, co-occurring TCRs were grouped using DBSCAN, with TCRdist sequence similarity added in when clustering inside HLA-allele-positive subsets. Co-occurrence clustering excluded repertoires with fewer than 30,000 or more than 120,000 public chains, plus five with anomalous nucleotide sharing. The source is immuneACCESS, and TCRdb retained only in-frame sequences with V and J called. Part of the clones is not carried over; for the studies checked, unresolved V genes explain less than half of this, and the remainder is unexplained. V, J and clone size were drawn from that table, and D and trimming were deduced from the DNA. This sample lists approximately 110,000 clones; around 75% were detected once. The top ten constitute nearly 0.9% of the sample.

The investigation overall reported the following: Three of the identified cytomegalovirus-associated TCR beta chains were confirmed in vitro to be specific for cytomegalovirus antigens. Immune exposure information for the cohort was limited to CMV serostatus. Correlated functional status among segregating V segments might be attributable to linkage disequilibrium, but an unknown experimental factor could not be ruled out. V-gene and J-gene trimming of TCR beta chains was associated with a missense DCLRE1C variant in a later genetic analysis, and the association was replicated in an independent cohort. Because counts were too low, approximately 15 rarely observed V segments, including chromosome 9 orphons, were excluded from the earlier analysis of several hundred of the donors. Some IMGT-functional V segments, including TRBV6-2 and TRBV6-3, could not be told apart with the 87-base-pair reads, so those segments were excluded. According to a later analysis, TCR association rates differed among HLA loci, with DRB1 alleles showing the most associated TCRs and HLA-C alleles showing the fewest. Most TCR sequences were seen in very few donors, while some public TCRs were found in many individuals. The classifier was reported to diagnose cytomegalovirus status with high specificity and sensitivity in both the original and validation cohorts. Broadly in line with IMGT annotations, most TCR beta V segments showed up in productive rearrangements about 90% or about 30% of the time in an earlier analysis of several hundred of the donors. When HLA alleles, especially DR and DQ, strongly co-occurred, attributing TCR associations to individual alleles was difficult. In the study, approximately 150 TCR beta chains were listed as associated with cytomegalovirus. A further reported finding was that TCR beta sequences accurately predicted the HLA-A and HLA-B alleles for most subjects in the first cohort. Because HLA typing was unavailable for some donors at each locus, only the typed subset was used in association tests. In a later genetic analysis, fewer N-insertions in productive TCRs were reported among donors in an Asian-associated ancestry cluster than the 666-donor mean. Only TCR beta chains were sequenced in this cohort, and the absence of alpha or paired-chain data limited detectable features. The sequencing pipeline was judged likely to have produced a cluster of highly shared sequence variants as a technical artifact. In a later analysis, most CMV-associated TCR beta chains were found to appear HLA-restricted, with HLA associations seemingly driven largely by CMV exposure. According to a later analysis, parvovirus B19, influenza, CMV and Epstein-Barr virus appeared linked to several top co-occurrence clusters. Sequencing depth was assumed to be roughly uniform across donors in the presence/absence analyses, though that assumption may not hold. The authors suggested that the approach could potentially be generalized to other disease states and immunological phenotypes. In a later analysis, HLA-associated TCR beta chains showed more clonal expansion and lower generation probabilities than non-associated chains that were equally common. At a false discovery rate of 0.05, a later analysis linked 16,000 or so TCR beta sequences to specific HLA alleles.

This clonotype was obtained from a young woman in good health and CMV-seronegative. The V and J genes are TRBV19 and TRBJ1-4; 7 central bases correspond to TRBD1. Sequencing was carried out using PBMCs. The sequence in DNA is TGTGCCAGTAGTTCGAACAGGGGCTTCGATGAAAAACTGTTTTTT. Its protein reads: CASSSNRGFDEKLFF.